This T cell receptor (beta chain) was recovered during a study of T cells in Graves' hyperthyroidism and ophthalmopathy. Researchers amplified the TCR beta CDR3 regions from RNA transcripts. The HTBI set primed first-round TCR CDR3 RT-PCR. One entry per CDR3 protein, called by TCRdb with MiXCR from the multiplex PCR reads. The data show under 400,000 distinct CDR3 sequences, 15% to 18% seen once. The germline V gene encodes CDR1 LNHNV and CDR2 YYDKDF (reference sequence). The CDR3 is made up of 14 amino acids. V lost 0 bases and J lost 4, with 7 bases in between. This clonotype was sampled from a woman aged 18-29 years with Graves' hyperthyroidism that later progressed to Graves' ophthalmopathy. This rearrangement joins TRBV15 to TRBJ2-1; D is unresolved. The sequenced sample consisted of blood. The CDR3, as DNA: TGTGCCACCAGCAGAGATGACCGGTACAATGAGCAGTTCTTC. It encodes CATSRDDRYNEQFF.